One T cell receptor (beta chain) is described in this entry. Its specific antigen is unknown. No base quality information exists; no much larger clone differs at one position. This sample was taken from a study of shared clonotypes between healthy human individuals (dated by TCRdb to the early 2020s). Notes on the research overall: A couple of women and three men aged 18 to 49 years were included in the cohort. Leukapheresis yielded between about 0.85 and 10 billion PBMCs per donor. For each donor, CD4 naive and CD4 memory were each given three plates, CD8 naive was given two plates, and CD8 memory was given one plate. Blood TCR repertoires of four to six healthy adults were deeply sequenced to estimate repertoire size and the extent of clonotype sharing between individuals. Libraries were prepared and TCR repertoires were sequenced by different laboratories using diverse techniques, in order to increase sequencing depth and limit assay-specific biases.

Study-level results and caveats: The genetic and exposure-history diversity represented was limited by the small number of donors. Incomplete sequencing was indicated by rarefaction of sorted-subset datasets, despite the large sequencing depth. About 5% of naive CD4, 3% to 4% of naive CD8, about 2.4% of memory CD4, and approximately 0.4% of memory CD8 clonotypes were shared across a few donors. Compared with non-shared clonotypes, clonotypes shared by all four sorted-subset donors had higher generation probabilities. Naive subsets generally had larger estimated clonotype richness than memory subsets. Only blood was sampled, and tissue TCR repertoires likely differ from those in blood. Pairwise subsampling led to the expectation that sequencing depth would affect the degree of clonotype sharing among donors.

Donors were healthy HIV-negative adults with no recently reported acute infections or vaccinations. Only Caucasian adults living in Nashville, Tennessee, USA were represented among the donors. CD4+ T cells were enriched by magnetic negative selection, after which naive cells were positively selected on CD45RA and the negative fraction was taken as the memory subset. Blood was obtained by leukapheresis, after which PBMCs were separated by Ficoll-Histopaque density gradient centrifugation and cryopreserved in liquid nitrogen vapor phase. Purity and quantity of every magnetically sorted T cell population were checked by analytical flow cytometry. Genomic DNA was isolated from each sorted fraction and quantified by UV absorbance on a Nanodrop 2000c. V is shortened by 4 bases, J by 0 bases, and the region joining them spans 13 bases. CDR1 and CDR2 are drawn from the germline V gene: SQVTM, ANQGSEA. Spanning cysteine to phenylalanine, the CDR3 consists of 14 amino acids. The entry retains the CDR3 DNA only, 42 bases that are in frame from base 1.

TCR CDR3 regions were amplified from genomic DNA by multiplex PCR using the deep immunoSEQ assay. Genomic DNA extracted from each cell subset was distributed evenly over all wells of several immunoSEQ 96-well plates, and each plate served as one replicate. For sorted subsets, around 200 ng genomic DNA, equal to 25,000 to 35,000 T cell genomes, was loaded into each replicate PCR. Purified libraries were measured with a Qubit 3.0 fluorometer, size-checked on a Bioanalyzer 2100, and measured again with the KAPA Library Quantification kit. Every immunoSEQ 96-well plate was sequenced on a dedicated single-read 150-cycle Illumina NextSeq 550 flow cell. Per the source publication's procedure: Because only junctional sequences without quality scores were contained in the immunoSEQ output, filtering matching that applied to full-length reads could not be performed. Sequences were annotated with PyIR, a Python wrapper for IgBLAST v1.9, and V/J genes and CDR3 were assigned using IMGT germline references. Reads with weak V/J assignments (E-value above 1e-6), missing CDR3, stop codons, out-of-frame junctions, or ambiguous translated residues were removed. V3J clonotypes were defined as sequences sharing an identical inferred V gene, J gene, and CDR3 amino acid sequence. The percentage overlap between two repertoires was calculated by dividing the number of shared unique clonotypes by the size of the smaller repertoire. RTK rarefaction, the Chao1 estimator, and Recon v2.1 estimates of unobserved clonotypes were used to assess repertoire richness. Generation probabilities for all TCRbeta clonotypes obtained by the gDNA method from a few donors were computed using OLGA. The clones in this table, taken by TCRdb from immuneACCESS, are in-frame only. Not every clone is retained; where verified, under half of the shortfall comes from an unresolved V gene, and the cause of the rest is unknown. That table supplies the V and J calls and clone size; D and trimming were determined from the DNA. The sample table shows 1 million to 1.2 million clones, and about 80% are seen once. About 0.94% of the sample is taken by the ten largest.

The rearranged segments are TRBV29-1 and TRBJ2-7, with a tentative D call of TRBD1 or TRBD2, each matching 5 bases. The sample comprised memory CD4+ T cells from PBMCs. According to the study, the label for this sample's cell subset or site signals: CD45RA-negative fraction. The sequence came from a man younger than 35 in good health. Some clones in this sample may be carry-over from other donors' samples. The CDR3 reads CSVGGTFNSYEQYF. The nucleotides read TGCAGCGTTGGTGGGACGTTTAACTCCTACGAGCAGTACTTC.